The 25 T cell receptor beta chains below were found in one sample sequenced in a study of T-cell memory formation after mild COVID-19. TCRdb reanalysed the 5' RACE reads using MiXCR and keeps one entry per CDR3 protein. The sample holds roughly 250,000 distinct CDR3 sequences; about 17% are singletons and the top ten take around 3.4%. Sequencing was done on a sample of PBMCs or a T cell subset sorted from them (not recorded which). The receptors here all came from a man between 18 and 29 years old who had mild COVID-19 (a few samples of this study predate the infection). Cell type and time point are not known.

This clonotype was detected a few times. The chain recombines TRBV11-2 with TRBJ2-3; 7 nucleotides line up with TRBD1. Trimming cost V 4 bases and J 5 bases; bases outside gene matches: 12. The CDR3 is 16 amino acids. CDR1 is SGHAT, CDR2 FQNNGV, per germline. CDR3 nucleotides: TGTGCCAGCAGCTCGCTGAGGGTAGGGGGCGGAGATACGCAGTATTTT. Translating gives CASSSLRVGGGDTQYF.

The chain couples TRBV6-2 or TRBV6-3 to TRBJ2-3; D not certain. CDR3 length: 11 residues. The V end lost 1 base, the J end lost 6 bases, and 2 bases lay between the germline ends. Germline V gives CDR1 MNHEY, CDR2 SVGEGT. The CDR3 sequence is CASSYLDTQYF. The CDR3, as DNA: TGTGCCAGCAGTTACTTGGATACGCAGTATTTT.

In its sample, this clonotype was seen a few times. V usage is TRBV9 and J usage is TRBJ2-3; 14 bases are a match to TRBD2. The junction had 7 bases not matched to a gene; V was cut back by 4 bases and J by 6 bases. CDR1 SGDLS and CDR2 YYNGEE come from the germline V gene. This CDR3 spans 16 amino acids. This chain's CDR3 is CASSMGTSGGDDTQYF. The CDR3 coding sequence is TGTGCCAGCAGCATGGGGACTAGCGGGGGTGATGATACGCAGTATTTT.

This clonotype has just a few counts. CDR3 region: CSAGGGDRRVYNEQFF. CDR3 nucleotide sequence: TGCAGTGCTGGCGGGGGGGACCGGCGAGTCTACAATGAGCAGTTCTTC. The chain has TRBV20-1 and TRBJ2-1, with 9 bases aligning to TRBD2. The CDR3 runs to 16 residues. Trimming at V came to 5 bases and at J to 3 bases, leaving 11 bases not matched to a gene. The germline gives CDR1 DFQATT, CDR2 SNEGSKA (reference sequence).

In this sample, this clonotype turned up many times. The V call is TRBV25-1, the J call TRBJ2-3; D not certain. The germline V gene encodes CDR1 MGHDK and CDR2 SYGVNS. The CDR3 contains 15 residues. V lost 1 base to trimming and J lost 1 base, with 9 bases between them. Here the CDR3 reads CASSEFNSRTDTQYF. CDR3 nucleotides: TGTGCCAGCAGTGAATTCAACAGCCGCACAGATACGCAGTATTTT.

This chain uses TRBV12-3 or TRBV12-4 with TRBJ1-5; 8 bases line up with TRBD1. The CDR3 runs 15 residues. The V segment lost 6 bases and the J segment 1 base; nucleotides outside the gene matches: 5. The CDR3 loop is CASSQGQVSNQPQHF. The CDR3 DNA sequence: TGTGCCAGCAGCCAGGGACAGGTCAGCAATCAGCCCCAGCATTTT.

The chain has TRBV7-2 and TRBJ1-2; 8 bases match TRBD1. The CDR3 runs to 17 residues. J was trimmed by 0 bases and V by 1 base; bases with no gene match: 7. Germline CDR1 SGHTA, CDR2 FQGNSA. The CDR3 region is CASSLDRTGGSNYGYTF. Here the CDR3 DNA reads TGTGCCAGCAGCTTAGACAGAACAGGGGGGTCTAACTATGGCTACACCTTC.

This clonotype was found a few times. The V gene is TRBV12-3 or TRBV12-4, the J gene TRBJ1-1; maybe TRBD1 (5 bases). Trimming stripped 5 bases from V and 4 bases from J, with 14 bases between. The CDR3 is 14 residues long. The CDR3 bases are TGTGCCAGCAGTCGTAGGGGACCATCCACTGAAGCTTTCTTT. Residues: CASSRRGPSTEAFF.

CDR3 coding DNA: TGCAGTGCCGCTCGCCCTAGCGGCTATGGCTACACCTTC. This encodes CSAARPSGYGYTF. The rearrangement uses TRBV20-1 and TRBJ1-2; D remains ambiguous. Germline V gives CDR1 DFQATT, CDR2 SNEGSKA (reference sequence). The CDR3 spans 13 residues. V shed 6 bases and J shed 4 bases, with 15 bases lying between them.

The CDR3 coding sequence is TGTGCCAGTAGCCGGGTCCTCAAGCTAACTGAAGCTTTCTTT. Translating gives CASSRVLKLTEAFF. V is TRBV19 and J is TRBJ1-1; no clear D gene. The CDR3 has 14 amino acids. Germline-derived CDR1 and CDR2 are LNHDA and SQIVND (reference sequence). V lost 6 bases to trimming and J lost 5 bases, with 16 bases between them.

At least ten counts were recorded for this clonotype. This sequence joins TRBV6-2 or TRBV6-3 and TRBJ1-2; no firm D call. V gave up 8 bases and J gave up 4 bases, with 11 bases separating them. Germline V gene sequence: CDR1 MNHEY, CDR2 SVGEGT. The CDR3 length is 12 residues. DNA of the CDR3: TGTGCCAGCTCGGAGACCTCCTATGGCTACACCTTC. It encodes CASSETSYGYTF.

V usage is TRBV4-2 and J usage is TRBJ1-2; D remains ambiguous. Trimming removed 0 bases from V and 3 bases from J, with 11 bases in between. The CDR3 covers 15 residues. Germline assignment: CDR1 LGHNA and CDR2 YNFKEQ. The CDR3 region has the DNA TGTGCCAGCAGCCAAGAGGCAGGTCGGGACTATGGCTACACCTTC. It encodes CASSQEAGRDYGYTF.

This clonotype was seen a handful of times. The chain links TRBV7-2 to TRBJ2-1, with 7 bases lining up with TRBD2. The germline gives CDR1 SGHTA, CDR2 FQGNSA. The CDR3 spans 13 residues. Trimming took 5 bases from V and 10 from J; bases not matched to a gene: 8. The CDR3 sequence is CASSDGVGREQFF. In DNA, the CDR3 is TGTGCCAGCAGCGACGGCGTCGGGAGGGAGCAGTTCTTC.

This sequence joins TRBV5-1 and TRBJ2-2; maybe TRBD1 (5 bases). V lost 1 base to trimming and J lost 3 bases, with 7 bases between them. Germline V gene sequence: CDR1 SGHRS, CDR2 YFSETQ. This CDR3 has 14 residues. The CDR3 bases are TGCGCCAGCAGCTTGTTCAGGGACACCGGGGAGCTGTTTTTT. It codes for CASSLFRDTGELFF.

The V gene is TRBV5-1, the J gene TRBJ2-5, with D tentatively TRBD2 (6 bases). The germline V gene encodes CDR1 SGHRS and CDR2 YFSETQ. V gave up 2 bases and J gave up 0 bases, with 14 bases separating them. This CDR3 is 16 amino acids long. As DNA, the CDR3 is TGCGCCAGCAGCTTCACCGGGAGCCAGTACCAAGAGACCCAGTACTTC. This translates into CASSFTGSQYQETQYF. The variable domain in full, with the rest retrieved from reference TRBV5-1 and TRBJ2-5, is KAGVTQTPRYLIKTRGQQVTLSCSPISGHRSVSWYQQTPGQGLQFLFEYFSETQRNKGNFPGRFSGRQFSNSRSEMNVSTLELGDSALYLCASSFTGSQYQETQYFGPGTRLLVL.

The genes are TRBV5-1 and TRBJ1-4; a weak D match, TRBD1 (6 bases). Germline V gives CDR1 SGHRS, CDR2 YFSETQ. There are 14 residues in the CDR3. The V end lost 2 bases, the J end lost 5 bases, and 10 bases lay between the germline ends. The CDR3 loop reads CASSFDRSNEKLFF. The CDR3 DNA is TGCGCCAGCAGCTTTGACAGGTCAAATGAAAAACTGTTTTTT.

The chain couples TRBV30 to TRBJ1-2; 10 positions agree with TRBD1. V was clipped by 3 bases and J by 5 bases; unmatched bases: 6. The CDR3 spans 14 residues. Germline loops: CDR1 GTSNPN, CDR2 SVGIG (reference sequence). CDR3 coding DNA: TGTGCCTGGAGCCGCCGGGACAGGGGATATGGCTACACCTTC. It is translated as CAWSRRDRGYGYTF.

This clonotype was counted between two and nine times. V usage is TRBV9 and J usage is TRBJ1-1; tentative D call: TRBD1 (5 bases). The germline V gene has CDR1 SGDLS and CDR2 YYNGEE. The CDR3 runs 15 residues. Trimming cost V 2 bases and J 1 base, with 12 bases left between them. CDR3 nucleotides: TGTGCCAGCAGCGTCGAGGGGCAGGGGAACACTGAAGCTTTCTTT. Protein product: CASSVEGQGNTEAFF.

Ten or more counts support this clonotype. Sequence at one end of the junction differs from germline and may be a read error. The chain is built from TRBV3-1 and TRBJ2-7, with D maybe TRBD1 (5 bases). Germline values: CDR1 LGHDT, CDR2 YNNKEL (reference sequence). This CDR3 has 13 amino acids. DNA for the CDR3: TGTGCCAGCAGCGAAGACAGTTACTACGAGCAGTACTTC. It specifies CASSEDSYYEQYF.

This rearrangement joins TRBV11-2 to TRBJ1-6; D uncertain. V gave up 6 bases and J gave up 6 bases, with 15 bases separating them. This CDR3 has 15 amino acids. Germline-derived CDR1 and CDR2 are SGHAT and FQNNGV. The CDR3: CASSKRRGGNSPLHF. The CDR3 DNA reads as TGTGCCAGCAGTAAGCGGCGAGGAGGTAATTCACCCCTCCACTTT.

J is TRBJ2-3 and V is TRBV4-3, with D perhaps TRBD1 or TRBD2 (6 bases each). Germline V gene lookup returns CDR1 LGHNA and CDR2 YSLEER. The CDR3 has 16 amino acids. Between the trimmed V and J ends, which lost 3 bases and 7 bases, there was a span of 20 bases. CDR3 amino acids: CASSQEGGPNSNTQYF. CDR3 DNA: TGCGCCAGCAGCCAGGAGGGGGGCCCAAACTCAAATACGCAGTATTTT.

The V and J genes are TRBV19 and TRBJ2-7; 8 positions agree with TRBD2. The CDR3 loop spans 15 amino acids. Germline CDR1 LNHDA, CDR2 SQIVND (reference sequence). The ends lost 0 bases at V and 6 bases at J; junction bases unmatched: 7. In DNA form, the CDR3 reads TGTGCCAGTAGTATAGATGTCGGGACTAGGAGCGAGCAGTACTTC. It encodes CASSIDVGTRSEQYF.

The J gene is TRBJ2-5, the V gene TRBV6-5, with TRBD2 identical over 10 bases. Germline-derived CDR1 and CDR2 are MNHEY and SVGAGI. The CDR3 extends over 14 amino acids. J lost 5 bases, V lost 5 bases, and 5 bases had no gene match. The CDR3: CASSHRTSGETQYF. The CDR3 DNA reads as TGTGCCAGCAGTCACCGGACTAGCGGTGAGACCCAGTACTTC.

This clonotype was recorded a few times. The rearrangement uses TRBV4-1 and TRBJ1-2, with unresolved D. This CDR3 is 16 amino acids long. Deletions cut 1 base from V and 0 bases from J, with 12 bases between. CDR1 and CDR2 (germline): MGHRA, YSYEKL. CDR3 residues: CASSQVPGNSNYGYTF. The CDR3 region has the DNA TGCGCCAGCAGCCAAGTCCCGGGAAACTCTAACTATGGCTACACCTTC.

This clonotype appeared a few times. V is TRBV7-3 and J is TRBJ2-3, with D perhaps assigned TRBD1 or TRBD2 (5 bases each). Germline lookup yields CDR1 SGHTA and CDR2 FQGTGA. This CDR3 is built from 15 residues. Trimming shortened V by 5 bases and J by 1 base, and 13 bases separated the two germline ends. CDR3 coding DNA: TGTGCCAGCAGCCGAATTGGGGGTGGCACAGATACGCAGTATTTT. Translating gives CASSRIGGGTDTQYF.